This paragraph covers one T cell receptor (beta chain) sequence. Original methodology: Estimated nucleated cell counts came from reference gene primer amplification. The repertoire was sequenced with immunoSEQ multiplex PCR; TCRdb's copy has only in-frame clones and lacks some. V, J and clone size are those of that table, while D and trimming were read from the DNA. The sample gives fewer than 200,000 clones, 80% to 90% of which show up once; 2% to 3% is in the top ten. The data were obtained in a study of blood T cell repertoires in COVID-19. Study background: Whether acute or convalescent, the COVID-19 samples came from the United States, Italy and Spain. Sources were T cells, B-cell-depleted T cells, or PBMCs; the material itself was cDNA or gDNA.

The specimen was peripheral blood. The clonotype comes from a man aged 40-49 years with active or convalescent COVID-19.

In DNA, the CDR3 is TGTGCCAGCAGCTTGTGGGGGGTAAATACTGAAGCTTTCTTT. This gives the protein CASSLWGVNTEAFF. This sequence joins TRBV5-4 and TRBJ1-1; the D gene is possibly TRBD1 (5 bases). CDR1 is SGHNT and CDR2 is YYREEE in the germline V gene (reference sequence). Trimming removed 1 base at V and 5 bases at J, with 12 bases between. The CDR3 is made up of 14 amino acids.